The 23 T cell receptor beta chains below come from one sample, sequenced in a study of blood T cells in healthy people across ages. Sample-barcoded 5' priming and a J-beta primer mix drove a second PCR of roughly 7 to 11 cycles. Via MiXCR, TCRdb re-called the 5' RACE reads, giving one row per CDR3 protein. The table includes 1.5 million or so distinct CDR3 sequences, roughly 40% detected once. The specimen was blood. The receptors were sampled from a young woman in good health.

The chain employs TRBV15 and TRBJ1-2, with TRBD1 matching over 12 bases. The V and J ends lost 8 bases and 7 bases, in that order; junction bases with no gene match: 5. Germline V gene data show CDR1 as LNHNV and CDR2 as YYDKDF (reference sequence). This CDR3 spans 13 amino acids. The CDR3 nucleotides read TGTGCCACCTTAGGGACAGGGGGCCTTGGCTACACCTTC. Residues: CATLGTGGLGYTF.

This chain uses TRBV12-3 or TRBV12-4 with TRBJ1-4; D remains unclear. The CDR3 has 13 residues. Trimming pared 5 bases from V and 8 bases from J, leaving 12 bases between. Here the CDR3 reads CASSTPAGEKLFF. In DNA form, the CDR3 reads TGTGCCAGCAGTACCCCGGCGGGGGAAAAACTGTTTTTT.

Ten or more counts support this clonotype. The CDR3: CSARERTSGKKETQYF. CDR3 in DNA: TGCAGTGCTAGGGAGAGGACTAGCGGGAAGAAAGAGACCCAGTACTTC. This chain uses TRBV20-1 with TRBJ2-5, with 12 bases aligning to TRBD2. The CDR3 totals 16 residues. Trimming removed 3 bases from V and 3 bases from J; junction bases left unmatched: 8. Germline CDR1 and CDR2: DFQATT and SNEGSKA (reference sequence).

This chain links TRBV3-1 with TRBJ2-3; D may be TRBD1 (6 bases). V was clipped by 4 bases and J by 0 bases, with 14 bases between them. The CDR3 covers 16 residues. Germline lookup yields CDR1 LGHDT and CDR2 YNNKEL (reference sequence). CDR3 loop: CASSPWTASSTDTQYF. In DNA form, the CDR3 reads TGTGCCAGCAGCCCTTGGACAGCATCTAGCACAGATACGCAGTATTTT.

The table lists this clonotype with a few counts. Here the CDR3 DNA reads TGTGCCAGCAGTTTATACGGGACAGGGGGCTTCGAGCAGTACTTC. The encoded protein is CASSLYGTGGFEQYF. The chain joins TRBV12-3 or TRBV12-4 to TRBJ2-7; TRBD1 aligns across 12 bases. Losses at the gene ends were 2 bases for V and 6 bases for J; bases not matched to a gene: 5. This CDR3 contains 15 residues.

This sequence joins TRBV7-9 and TRBJ1-5, with D tentatively TRBD1 (5 bases). Trimming removed 5 bases at V and 7 bases at J, with 15 bases between. The CDR3 is 14 amino acids. CDR1 and CDR2 (germline): SEHNR, FQNEAQ (reference sequence). CDR3 in amino acids: CASSHGKGEQPQHF. CDR3 nucleotide sequence: TGTGCCAGCAGCCACGGGAAAGGGGAACAGCCCCAGCATTTT.

This clonotype was picked up many times. This chain uses TRBV7-2 with TRBJ2-3, with 9 bases matching TRBD1. CDR3 length equals 15 residues. V lost 2 bases to trimming and J lost 1 base; unmatched junction nucleotides: 1. Per the germline V gene, CDR1 is SGHTA and CDR2 is FQGNSA. The CDR3 bases are TGTGCCAGCAGCTTACGACAGGGGGGCACAGATACGCAGTATTTT. This gives the protein CASSLRQGGTDTQYF.

The table lists this clonotype with a few counts. The chain employs TRBV12-3 or TRBV12-4 and TRBJ1-1, with D perhaps matching TRBD1 (6 bases). The CDR3 length is 12 residues. The V end was cut by 7 bases, the J end by 4 bases, with 10 bases between. CDR3 in DNA: TGTGCCAGCAACCAGGGGAGCACTGAAGCTTTCTTT. It yields the protein CASNQGSTEAFF.

As to this clonotype: A clone one base away is much larger, so this may be a read error. The gene calls are TRBV10-3 and TRBJ1-2; D unclear. This CDR3 region has 13 residues. Trimming cost V 6 bases and J 2 bases, with 10 bases left between them. The germline V gene has CDR1 ENHRY and CDR2 SYGVKD. Here the CDR3 DNA reads TGTGCCATCAGAGTACAGCCAAACTATGGCTACACCTTC. This encodes CAIRVQPNYGYTF.

The chain employs TRBV21-1 and TRBJ2-3. TRBV21-1 is labeled a pseudogene. The CDR3 is 15 amino acids. The CDR3 region has the DNA TGTGCCAGCAGCAAAAGAGGACGCATATCAGATACGCAGTATTTT. It specifies CASSKRGRISDTQYF.

CDR3 DNA: TGTGCCACCGGGACAGTCTACAATGAGCAGTTCTTC. Protein: CATGTVYNEQFF. The chain couples TRBV10-3 to TRBJ2-1, with 7 positions matching TRBD1. Germline CDR1 and CDR2: ENHRY and SYGVKD. This CDR3 has 12 amino acids. Trimming took 10 bases from V and 3 from J; bases not matched to a gene: 3.

This chain links TRBV4-1 with TRBJ2-7, with D possibly being TRBD1 (6 bases). Germline CDR1 and CDR2: MGHRA and YSYEKL. The V and J ends lost 4 bases and 0 bases respectively, with 16 bases between them. The CDR3 is made up of 16 amino acids. The CDR3 spells CASSPSRDTSSYEQYF. CDR3 bases: TGCGCCAGCAGCCCGTCACGGGACACTAGCTCCTACGAGCAGTACTTC.

This clonotype was seen ten or more times. The V and J genes are TRBV3-1 and TRBJ1-2, with D unclear. V lost 4 bases, J lost 2 bases, and 5 bases lay in between. CDR1 LGHDT and CDR2 YNNKEL come from the germline V gene (reference sequence). This CDR3 has 12 residues. The CDR3, as DNA: TGTGCCAGCAGCCCACAGAACTATGGCTACACCTTC. It specifies CASSPQNYGYTF.

The chain carries TRBV20-1 and TRBJ1-2, with no clear D. The CDR3 totals 12 residues. Trimming stripped 2 bases from V and 10 bases from J, with 14 bases between. CDR1 DFQATT and CDR2 SNEGSKA come from the germline V gene (reference sequence). The CDR3, as DNA: TGCAGTGCTAGAAGTGTCCTGGTGGACTACACCTTC. This translates into CSARSVLVDYTF.

The chain employs TRBV6-5 and TRBJ2-1; unclear D gene. Germline V gene sequence: CDR1 MNHEY, CDR2 SVGAGI. V was shortened by 0 bases and J by 7 bases, with 13 bases between the two germline ends. CDR3 length: 15 amino acids. The CDR3 here is CASSYSRYALNEQFF. CDR3 bases: TGTGCCAGCAGTTACTCTCGTTATGCCCTAAATGAGCAGTTCTTC.

This clonotype was counted between two and nine times. In DNA, the CDR3 is TGCAGTGCTACCACGACTAGCGGGTACCAAGAGACCCAGTACTTC. Protein sequence: CSATTTSGYQETQYF. This chain links TRBV20-1 with TRBJ2-5; 10 positions agree with TRBD2. CDR1 DFQATT and CDR2 SNEGSKA come from the germline V gene (reference sequence). V shed 4 bases and J 0 bases; nucleotides not matched to a gene: 5. CDR3 length equals 15 residues.

The chain joins TRBV20-1 to TRBJ1-4; 7 bases line up with TRBD1. Germline V CDR1 and CDR2: DFQATT, SNEGSKA (reference sequence). V lost 0 bases, J lost 8 bases, and 6 bases stayed unmatched. This CDR3 spans 14 amino acids. Written as DNA, the CDR3 is TGCAGTGCTAGAGAAGGGGGGACAGTAGAAAAACTGTTTTTT. Its translation: CSAREGGTVEKLFF.

This rearrangement joins TRBV29-1 to TRBJ1-1, with D possibly being TRBD1 (5 bases). The length of the CDR3 is 14 residues. The V end lost 5 bases, the J end lost 3 bases, and 16 bases lay between the germline ends. Germline V gene lookup returns CDR1 SQVTM and CDR2 ANQGSEA. The CDR3 region has the DNA TGCAGCGTTACCTTCTCGAGGGACTACACTGAAGCTTTCTTT. As protein: CSVTFSRDYTEAFF. Full variable domain (rest looked up from reference TRBV29-1 and TRBJ1-1): SAVISQKPSRDICQRGTSLTIQCQVDSQVTMMFWYRQQPGQSLTLIATANQGSEATYESGFVIDKFPISRPNLTFSTLTVSNMSPEDSSIYLCSVTFSRDYTEAFFGQGTRLTVV.

This clonotype was recorded a few times. The gene calls are TRBV4-1 and TRBJ2-1; 11 nucleotides align to TRBD1. The junction had 7 bases not matched to a gene; V was cut back by 4 bases and J by 8 bases. This CDR3 is built from 15 residues. Per the germline V gene, CDR1 is MGHRA and CDR2 is YSYEKL. In DNA form, the CDR3 reads TGCGCCAGCAGCCTGGGACAGGGGGGACCCGATGAGCAGTTCTTC. Translating it yields CASSLGQGGPDEQFF.

This clonotype has just one count. The chain joins TRBV27 to TRBJ1-2; tentative D call: TRBD1 (5 bases). The V and J ends lost 2 bases and 4 bases respectively, with 14 bases between them. From germline, CDR1 is MNHEY and CDR2 SMNVEV (reference sequence). This CDR3 spans 15 amino acids. CDR3 loop: CASSLTGRVTYGYTF. CDR3 nucleotides: TGTGCCAGCAGTTTAACGGGCAGGGTGACCTATGGCTACACCTTC.

Details on this clonotype: A single base separates this from a much larger clone, so it may be a read error. The chain has TRBV27 and TRBJ2-7; 14 positions match TRBD2. There are 19 residues in the CDR3. The germline V gene has CDR1 MNHEY and CDR2 SMNVEV (reference sequence). The CDR3 protein is CDSSSYGTSGRPSSYEQYF. For the CDR3, the DNA is TGTGACAGCAGTTCCTATGGGACTAGCGGGAGACCGAGCTCCTACGAGCAGTACTTC.

The chain links TRBV7-9 to TRBJ1-2; D call uncertain. Trimming shortened V by 5 bases and J by 4 bases, and 14 bases separated the two germline ends. CDR3 length: 14 amino acids. In germline, CDR1 is SEHNR, CDR2 FQNEAQ (reference sequence). CDR3 loop: CASSQNGNSYGYTF. CDR3 sequence (DNA): TGTGCCAGCAGCCAAAACGGGAACAGCTATGGCTACACCTTC.

This clonotype was counted between two and nine times. V is TRBV7-2 and J is TRBJ2-1; D ambiguous. V dropped 3 bases and J dropped 9 bases, with 9 bases sitting between them. Looked up from germline, CDR1 is SGHTA and CDR2 is FQGNSA. The CDR3 totals 12 residues. The DNA for the CDR3 is TGTGCCAGCAGCTTTTCCGGTCTTGAGCAGTTCTTC. This gives the protein CASSFSGLEQFF.